This TCR beta chain comes out of a study of PD-1 blockade in mismatch repair-deficient tumors. Data came from immunoSEQ multiplex PCR; TCRdb stores just in-frame clones and leaves some out. Here the sample spans tens of thousands of clones, roughly three quarters being singletons. This clone was seen more than once but under ten times. CDR1 is MNHEY and CDR2 is SMNVEV in the germline V gene (reference sequence). V gave up 3 bases and J gave up 5 bases, with 10 bases separating them. The CDR3 is made up of 13 amino acids. The material sequenced was peripheral blood, taken 4 weeks after starting pembrolizumab. The chain employs TRBV27 and TRBJ2-5; the D is unclear. The receptor was derived from an adult with mismatch repair-deficient cancer. Here the CDR3 DNA reads TGTGCCAGCAGTTTGTACCAAGCGGAGACCCAGTACTTC. Translation gives CASSLYQAETQYF.